The T cell receptor beta chain under discussion was sequenced for a study of beta chain features in type 1 diabetes. The isolated RNA, all of it, was reverse transcribed, so expressed TCRB transcripts were what got sequenced. TCRdb keeps only in-frame clones here, not all; method: immunoSEQ multiplex PCR. The sample lists 900,000 or so clones, 17% occurring once. This CDR3 spans 17 amino acids. V lost 5 bases to trimming and J lost 0 bases, with 17 bases between them. Germline V gene sequence: CDR1 MDHEN, CDR2 SYDVKM. This clone was picked up a small number of times. The antigen remains undetermined. Findings of the study overall: For patients, the naive, central memory and Treg TCRB repertoires appeared more alike than for healthy donors.

The TCR was taken from a woman aged 18-29 years in good health. The rearrangement joins TRBV28 to TRBJ2-4; a possible D gene is TRBD1 (6 bases). The sequenced sample consisted of naive CD4+ T cells from blood. CDR3 DNA: TGTGCCAGCAGTCCCAAGACGGACAGTTTAGCCAAAAACATTCAGTACTTC. Residues: CASSPKTDSLAKNIQYF.